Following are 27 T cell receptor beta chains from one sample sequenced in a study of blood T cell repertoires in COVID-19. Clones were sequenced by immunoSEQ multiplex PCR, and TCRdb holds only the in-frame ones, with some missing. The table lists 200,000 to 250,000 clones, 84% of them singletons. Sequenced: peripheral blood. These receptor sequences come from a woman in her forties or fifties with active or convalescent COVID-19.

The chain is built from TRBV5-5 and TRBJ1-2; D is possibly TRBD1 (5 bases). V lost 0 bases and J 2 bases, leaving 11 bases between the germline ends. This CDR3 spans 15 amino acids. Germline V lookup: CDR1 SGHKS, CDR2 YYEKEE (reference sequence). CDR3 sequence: CASSLEGGGNYGYTF. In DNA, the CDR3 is TGTGCCAGCAGCTTGGAGGGCGGGGGGAACTATGGCTACACCTTC. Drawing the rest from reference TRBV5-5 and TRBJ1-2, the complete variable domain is DAGVTQSPTHLIKTRGQQVTLRCSPISGHKSVSWYQQVLGQGPQFIFQYYEKEERGRGNFPDRFSARQFPNYSSELNVNALLLGDSALYLCASSLEGGGNYGYTFGSGTRLTVV.

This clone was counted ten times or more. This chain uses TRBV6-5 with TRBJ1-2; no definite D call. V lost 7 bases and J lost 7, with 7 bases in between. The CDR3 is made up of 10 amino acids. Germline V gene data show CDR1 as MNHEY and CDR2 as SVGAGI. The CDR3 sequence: CASTSLGYTF. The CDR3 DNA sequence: TGTGCCAGCACCTCACTTGGCTACACCTTC.

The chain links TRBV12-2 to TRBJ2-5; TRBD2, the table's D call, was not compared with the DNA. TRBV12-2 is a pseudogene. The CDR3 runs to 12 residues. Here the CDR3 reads CASRLNSETQYF. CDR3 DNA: TGTGCAAGTCGCTTAAACTCGGAGACCCAGTACTTC.

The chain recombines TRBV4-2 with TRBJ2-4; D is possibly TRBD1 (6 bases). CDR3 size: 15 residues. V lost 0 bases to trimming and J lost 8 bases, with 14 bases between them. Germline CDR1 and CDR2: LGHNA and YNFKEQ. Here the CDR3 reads CASSQEDSLGDIQYF. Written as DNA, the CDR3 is TGTGCCAGCAGCCAAGAGGACAGCCTGGGGGACATTCAGTACTTC.

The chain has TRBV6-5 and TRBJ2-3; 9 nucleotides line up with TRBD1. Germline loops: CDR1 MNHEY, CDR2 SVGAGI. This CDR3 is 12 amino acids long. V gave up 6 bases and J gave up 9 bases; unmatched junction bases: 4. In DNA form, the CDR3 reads TGTGCCAGCAGGGGACAGGGTAAAACGCAGTATTTT. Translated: CASRGQGKTQYF.

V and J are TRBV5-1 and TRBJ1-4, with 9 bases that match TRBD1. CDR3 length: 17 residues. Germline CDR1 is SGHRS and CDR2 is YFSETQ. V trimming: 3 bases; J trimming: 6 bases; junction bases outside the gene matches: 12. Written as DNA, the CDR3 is TGCGCCAGCAGCTCCGGGACAGGGCCGTCACTATATGAAAAACTGTTTTTT. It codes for CASSSGTGPSLYEKLFF. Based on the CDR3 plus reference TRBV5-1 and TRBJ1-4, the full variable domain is KAGVTQTPRYLIKTRGQQVTLSCSPISGHRSVSWYQQTPGQGLQFLFEYFSETQRNKGNFPGRFSGRQFSNSRSEMNVSTLELGDSALYLCASSSGTGPSLYEKLFFGSGTQLSVL.

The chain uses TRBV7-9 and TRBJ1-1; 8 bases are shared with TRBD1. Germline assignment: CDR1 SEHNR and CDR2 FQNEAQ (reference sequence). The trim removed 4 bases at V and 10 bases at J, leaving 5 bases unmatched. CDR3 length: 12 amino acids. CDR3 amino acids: CASSSNGQGAFF. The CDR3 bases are TGTGCCAGCAGCTCGAATGGACAGGGAGCTTTCTTT.

Here the CDR3 reads CASRSSGANVLTF. The CDR3 coding sequence is TGTGCCAGCAGGTCGTCTGGGGCCAACGTCCTGACTTTC. The V gene is TRBV5-4, the J gene TRBJ2-6; D is ambiguous. From germline, CDR1 is SGHNT and CDR2 YYREEE (reference sequence). The CDR3 runs 13 residues. V shed 5 bases and J shed 1 base, with 4 bases lying between them.

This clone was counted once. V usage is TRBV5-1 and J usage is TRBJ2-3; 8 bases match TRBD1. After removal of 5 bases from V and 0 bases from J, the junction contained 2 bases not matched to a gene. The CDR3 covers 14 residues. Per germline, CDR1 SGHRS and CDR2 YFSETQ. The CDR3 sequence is CASRQGASTDTQYF. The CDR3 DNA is TGCGCCAGCAGGCAGGGGGCTAGCACAGATACGCAGTATTTT.

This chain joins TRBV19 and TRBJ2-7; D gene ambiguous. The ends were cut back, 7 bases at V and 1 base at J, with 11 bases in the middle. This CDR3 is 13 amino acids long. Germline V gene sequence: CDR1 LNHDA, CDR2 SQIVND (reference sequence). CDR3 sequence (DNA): TGTGCCAGTAAAGGCGGAGATTCCTACGAGCAGTACTTC. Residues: CASKGGDSYEQYF.

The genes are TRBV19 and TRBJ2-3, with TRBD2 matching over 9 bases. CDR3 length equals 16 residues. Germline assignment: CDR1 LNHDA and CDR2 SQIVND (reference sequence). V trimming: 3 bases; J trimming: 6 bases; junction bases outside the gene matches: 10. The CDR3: CASSIIAGVPPDTQYF. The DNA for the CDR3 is TGTGCCAGTAGTATCATAGCGGGAGTTCCCCCGGATACGCAGTATTTT.

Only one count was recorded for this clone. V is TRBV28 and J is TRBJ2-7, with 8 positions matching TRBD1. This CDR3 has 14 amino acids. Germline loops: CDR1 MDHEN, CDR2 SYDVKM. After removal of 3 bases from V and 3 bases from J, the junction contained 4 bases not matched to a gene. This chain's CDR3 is CASSFRTGNYEQYF. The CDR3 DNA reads TGTGCCAGCAGTTTTAGGACAGGGAACTACGAGCAGTACTTC.

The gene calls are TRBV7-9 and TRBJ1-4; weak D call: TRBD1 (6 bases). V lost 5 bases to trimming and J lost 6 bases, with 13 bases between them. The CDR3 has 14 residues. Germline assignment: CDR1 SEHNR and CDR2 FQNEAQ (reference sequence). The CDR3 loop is CASSPPQGYEKLFF. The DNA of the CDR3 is TGTGCCAGCAGCCCACCACAGGGCTATGAAAAACTGTTTTTT.

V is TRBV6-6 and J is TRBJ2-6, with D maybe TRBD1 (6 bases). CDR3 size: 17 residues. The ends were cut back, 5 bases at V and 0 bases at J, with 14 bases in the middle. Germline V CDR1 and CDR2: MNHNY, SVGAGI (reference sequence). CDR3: CASSRQGPSSGANVLTF. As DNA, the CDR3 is TGTGCCAGCAGTCGCCAGGGGCCGAGCTCTGGGGCCAACGTCCTGACTTTC.

The CDR3 nucleotides read TGTGCCAACCTGGACAGGTCCGTCGGCGAGCAGTACTTC. This codes for CANLDRSVGEQYF. This chain uses TRBV11-2 with TRBJ2-7; 7 nucleotides line up with TRBD1. Trimming removed 10 bases from V and 6 bases from J; junction bases left unmatched: 12. The CDR3 sequence is 13 residues long. The germline gives CDR1 SGHAT, CDR2 FQNNGV.

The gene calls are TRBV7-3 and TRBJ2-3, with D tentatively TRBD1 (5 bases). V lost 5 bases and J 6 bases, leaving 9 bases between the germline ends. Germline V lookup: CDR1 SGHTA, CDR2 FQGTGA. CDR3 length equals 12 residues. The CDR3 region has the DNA TGTGCCAGCAGCCCGGCAGGGGATACGCAGTATTTT. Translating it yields CASSPAGDTQYF.

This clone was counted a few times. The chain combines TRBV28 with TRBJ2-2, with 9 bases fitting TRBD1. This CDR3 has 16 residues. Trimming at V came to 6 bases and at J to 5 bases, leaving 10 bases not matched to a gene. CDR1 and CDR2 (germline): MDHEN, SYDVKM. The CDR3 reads CASSLTGTGITGELFF. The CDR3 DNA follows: TGTGCCAGCAGCCTAACTGGGACAGGGATTACCGGGGAGCTGTTTTTT.

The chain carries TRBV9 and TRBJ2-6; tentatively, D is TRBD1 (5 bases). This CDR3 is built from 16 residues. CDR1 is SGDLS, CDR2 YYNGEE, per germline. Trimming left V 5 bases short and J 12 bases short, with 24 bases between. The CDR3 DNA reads TGTGCCAGCAGTGGGGCCCCCGGATCTTTCCAAGGCGTCCTGACTTTC. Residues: CASSGAPGSFQGVLTF.

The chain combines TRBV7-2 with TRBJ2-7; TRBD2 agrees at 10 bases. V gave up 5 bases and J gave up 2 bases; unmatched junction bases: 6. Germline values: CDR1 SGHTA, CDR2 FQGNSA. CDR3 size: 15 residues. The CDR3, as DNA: TGTGCCAGCAGCCCTGCCCTAGCGGGGGCCTACGAGCAGTACGTC. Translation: CASSPALAGAYEQYV.

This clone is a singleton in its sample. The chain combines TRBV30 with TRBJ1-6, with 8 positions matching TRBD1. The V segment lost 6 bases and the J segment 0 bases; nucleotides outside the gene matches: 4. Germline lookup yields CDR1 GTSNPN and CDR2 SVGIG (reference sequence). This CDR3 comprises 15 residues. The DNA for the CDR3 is TGTGCCTGCCGGACAGGGAGCTCCTATAATTCACCCCTCCACTTT. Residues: CACRTGSSYNSPLHF.

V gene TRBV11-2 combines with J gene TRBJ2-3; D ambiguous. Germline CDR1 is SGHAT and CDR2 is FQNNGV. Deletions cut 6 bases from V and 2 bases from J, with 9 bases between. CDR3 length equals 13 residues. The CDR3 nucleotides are TGTGCCAGCAGTTTGGCTTTCACAGATACGCAGTATTTT. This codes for CASSLAFTDTQYF.

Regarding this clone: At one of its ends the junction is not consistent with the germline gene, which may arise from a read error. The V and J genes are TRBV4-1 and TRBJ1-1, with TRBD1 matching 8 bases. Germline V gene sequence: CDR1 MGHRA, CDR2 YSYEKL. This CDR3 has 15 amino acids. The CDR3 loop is CASSQPGRGLSEAFF. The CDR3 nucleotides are TGCGCCAGCAGCCAACCCGGCAGGGGGCTTTCTGAGGCTTTCTTT.

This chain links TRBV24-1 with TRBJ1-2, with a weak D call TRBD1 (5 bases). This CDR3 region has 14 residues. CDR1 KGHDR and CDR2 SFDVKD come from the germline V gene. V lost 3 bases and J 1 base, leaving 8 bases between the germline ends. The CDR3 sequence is CATSDTGINYGYTF. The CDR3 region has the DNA TGTGCCACCAGTGATACAGGAATTAACTATGGCTACACCTTC.

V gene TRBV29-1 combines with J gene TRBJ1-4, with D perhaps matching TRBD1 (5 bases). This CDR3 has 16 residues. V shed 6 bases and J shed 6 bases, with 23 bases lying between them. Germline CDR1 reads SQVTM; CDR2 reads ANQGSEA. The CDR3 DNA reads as TGCAGCGTAAGGGGAGGTTATGCATCGGTCCATGAAAAACTGTTTTTT. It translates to CSVRGGYASVHEKLFF.

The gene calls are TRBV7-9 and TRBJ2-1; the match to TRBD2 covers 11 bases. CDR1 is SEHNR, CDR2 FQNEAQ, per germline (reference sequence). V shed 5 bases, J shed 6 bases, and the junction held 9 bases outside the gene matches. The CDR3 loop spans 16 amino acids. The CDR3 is CASSATLAGGPNEQFF. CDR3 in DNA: TGTGCCAGCAGCGCTACCCTAGCGGGAGGCCCCAATGAGCAGTTCTTC.

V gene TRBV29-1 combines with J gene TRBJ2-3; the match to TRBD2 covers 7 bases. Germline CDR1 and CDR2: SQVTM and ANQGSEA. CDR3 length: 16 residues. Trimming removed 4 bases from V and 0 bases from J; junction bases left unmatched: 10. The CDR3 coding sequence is TGCAGCGTTGGCTTTGGGACTAAGACGAGCACAGATACGCAGTATTTT. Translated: CSVGFGTKTSTDTQYF.

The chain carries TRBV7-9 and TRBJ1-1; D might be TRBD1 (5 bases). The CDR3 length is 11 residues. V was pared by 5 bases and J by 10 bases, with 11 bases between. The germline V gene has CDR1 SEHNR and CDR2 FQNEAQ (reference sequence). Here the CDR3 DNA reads TGTGCCAGCAGCGTAATAAGGGGAGCTTTCTTT. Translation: CASSVIRGAFF.